The 18 T cell receptor beta chains below all came from one sample that was sequenced in a study of molecular identifiers for immune sequencing clone quantification (dated by TCRdb to the late 2010s). The method behind the library was PCR. Instrument on record: NextSeq 500. In-frame beta chains were kept once TCRdb had trimmed the public reads at Q25 with fastp and called clones with MiXCR. Each CDR3 protein gets just one entry, which takes the most common genes and DNA from the rows behind it. The sample has under 350,000 distinct CDR3 sequences on record, about a quarter of them singletons. Together, the top ten hold 0.74% of the sample. The sample consisted of naive CD8+ T cells from blood, with Jurkat cell RNA spiked in. The cell subset or site label of this sample denotes: FACS-sorted CD8+CD4-CCR7+CD45RA+ naive T cells. The receptors were sampled from a human donor in good health. Some libraries in this study had Jurkat cell RNA spiked in.

In this sample, this clonotype turned up once. One junction end does not reproduce the germline sequence, and a read error may be involved. This sequence joins TRBV4-3 and TRBJ1-6, with a possible D match to TRBD1 (6 bases). The CDR3 extends over 15 amino acids. Germline loops: CDR1 LGHNA, CDR2 YSLEER. CDR3 in amino acids: CARRQGSAYNSPLPF. The CDR3 DNA follows: TGCGCCCGCCGCCAGGGGTCGGCCTATAATTCACCCCTCCCCTTT.

This clonotype was recorded many times. This sequence joins TRBV7-9 and TRBJ1-1; 8 bases agree with TRBD1. The CDR3 has 14 residues. CDR1 SEHNR and CDR2 FQNEAQ come from the germline V gene (reference sequence). The V and J ends lost 1 base and 6 bases, in that order; junction bases with no gene match: 4. CDR3 bases: TGTGCCAGCAGCTTAGTCCCAGGGGGCCCTGAAGCTTTCTTT. This codes for CASSLVPGGPEAFF.

This chain links TRBV29-1 with TRBJ1-1; the D is unclear. This CDR3 region has 11 residues. V lost 4 bases to trimming and J lost 2 bases, with 5 bases between them. The germline V gene has CDR1 SQVTM and CDR2 ANQGSEA. The CDR3: CSVAINTEAFF. CDR3 sequence (DNA): TGCAGCGTTGCCATAAACACTGAAGCTTTCTTT.

The chain is built from TRBV27 and TRBJ2-3; no reliable D call. Per germline, CDR1 MNHEY and CDR2 SMNVEV (reference sequence). The length of the CDR3 is 15 residues. Trimming stripped 2 bases from V and 2 bases from J, with 11 bases between. The CDR3 is CASSLGTRYTDTQYF. CDR3 nucleotides: TGTGCCAGCAGTTTAGGTACCAGGTACACAGATACGCAGTATTTT.

The chain carries TRBV12-3 or TRBV12-4 and TRBJ1-5, with unresolved D. The CDR3 loop spans 13 amino acids. V was cut by 6 bases and J by 6 bases, with 12 bases left in between. The CDR3 coding sequence is TGTGCCAGCAGCCCCACACTGGGTCAGCCCCAGCATTTT. Translated, it gives CASSPTLGQPQHF.

This clonotype was observed a handful of times. The V gene is TRBV27, the J gene TRBJ2-4; 7 bases map to TRBD1. The V segment lost 5 bases and the J segment 1 base; nucleotides outside the gene matches: 11. This CDR3 contains 17 residues. Germline CDR1 MNHEY, CDR2 SMNVEV (reference sequence). CDR3 coding DNA: TGTGCCAGCAGTCCCCATCCGCAGGGGGAGGCCAAAAACATTCAGTACTTC. Its protein product is CASSPHPQGEAKNIQYF.

This clonotype was detected only a few times. V gene TRBV2 combines with J gene TRBJ1-4, with D hard to call. In germline, CDR1 is SNHLY, CDR2 FYNNEI. There are 13 residues in the CDR3. The V end was cut by 10 bases, the J end by 6 bases, with 15 bases between. The CDR3 nucleotides read TGTGCCACCCAGACCTCTAATTATGAAAAACTGTTTTTT. Its translation is CATQTSNYEKLFF. Looking up the rest from reference TRBV2 and TRBJ1-4 gives the full variable domain: EPEVTQTPSHQVTQMGQEVILRCVPISNHLYFYWYRQILGQKVEFLVSFYNNEISEKSEIFDDQFSVERPDGSNFTLKIRSTKLEDSAMYFCATQTSNYEKLFFGSGTQLSVL.

This clonotype was found once. A read error is possible here, since a much larger clone lies one base away. This chain connects TRBV4-1 to TRBJ2-7; D is tentatively TRBD1 or TRBD2 (5 bases each). Germline loops: CDR1 MGHRA, CDR2 YSYEKL. This CDR3 spans 13 amino acids. The CDR3 is CASSRDPGYERYF. As DNA, the CDR3 is TGCGCCAGCAGCCGGGACCCTGGCTACGAGCGGTACTTC.

V is TRBV6-2 or TRBV6-3 and J is TRBJ2-3, with 9 bases lining up with TRBD1. Losses at the gene ends were 5 bases for V and 4 bases for J; bases not matched to a gene: 7. This CDR3 has 15 amino acids. Germline lookup yields CDR1 MNHEY and CDR2 SVGEGT. This CDR3 reads CASSPGQGVPDTQYF. CDR3 DNA: TGTGCCAGCAGTCCGGGACAGGGTGTCCCAGATACGCAGTATTTT.

As for this clonotype: A junction boundary mismatches the germline segment, possibly from a read error. V and J are TRBV20-1 and TRBJ2-3, with D unclear. CDR3 size: 11 residues. CDR1 is DFQATT and CDR2 is SNEGSKA in the germline V gene (reference sequence). Written as DNA, the CDR3 is TGCAGTGCTAGAGATAAGGATACGCAGTGTTTT. Protein sequence: CSARDKDTQCF.

This clonotype was counted between two and nine times. The chain has TRBV9 and TRBJ2-2; unclear D gene. V lost 3 bases and J 6 bases, leaving 18 bases between the germline ends. Germline-derived CDR1 and CDR2 are SGDLS and YYNGEE. This CDR3 is built from 16 residues. For the CDR3, the DNA is TGTGCCAGCAGCGCTGTAGGAACACTTGTCTCCGGGGAGCTGTTTTTT. Its protein product is CASSAVGTLVSGELFF.

Concerning this clonotype itself: One end of the junction does not line up with germline, which may come from a read error. The chain carries TRBV9 and TRBJ2-2, with TRBD2 as a possible D gene (5 bases). There are 12 residues in the CDR3. CDR1 SGDLS and CDR2 YYNGEE come from the germline V gene. CDR3 in DNA: TGTGCCAGCAGCGTAGAGACCGGGAAGCTGTTTTTT. Translation gives CASSVETGKLFF. The whole variable domain, remainder taken from reference TRBV9 and TRBJ2-2, is DSGVTQTPKHLITATGQRVTLRCSPRSGDLSVYWYQQSLDQGLQFLIQYYNGEERAKGNILERFSAQQFPDLHSELNLSSLELGDSALYFCASSVETGKLFFGEGSRLTVL.

Concerning this clonotype itself: The junction and the germline gene differ at one end; a read error may be behind it. The chain uses TRBV9 and TRBJ2-7, with 10 bases aligning to TRBD2. The germline CDR1 and CDR2 sequences are SGDLS and YYNGEE. This CDR3 spans 15 amino acids. CDR3 region: CASSLTSGIFYEQYF. The CDR3 DNA reads TGTGCGAGCAGCCTCACTAGCGGGATCTTTTACGAGCAGTACTTC.

This clonotype was seen only a few times. The CDR3 DNA reads TGTGCCAGCAGCCTCCAGGAGGACAATGAGCAGTTCTTC. It encodes CASSLQEDNEQFF. V usage is TRBV6-5 and J usage is TRBJ2-1, with D possibly matching TRBD2 (5 bases). Germline CDR1 is MNHEY and CDR2 is SVGAGI. The CDR3 contains 13 residues. The germline V and J ends were trimmed by 6 bases and 5 bases, with 11 bases remaining between them.

In regard to this clonotype: A much larger clone lies a single base off, so this may be a read error. The chain has TRBV5-1 and TRBJ2-7; no firm D call. The CDR3 is 12 residues long. The germline V gene has CDR1 SGHRS and CDR2 YFSETQ. CDR3 coding DNA: TGCGCCAGCAGCTTGAACTCCTACGAGCAGCACTTC. Amino acids: CASSLNSYEQHF.

This clonotype appeared a few times. The gene calls are TRBV19 and TRBJ1-1, with D hard to call. The CDR3 has 15 amino acids. V was trimmed by 3 bases and J by 0 bases, leaving 11 bases between them. Germline V gene data show CDR1 as LNHDA and CDR2 as SQIVND (reference sequence). CDR3 region: CASSISVLMNTEAFF. In DNA, the CDR3 is TGTGCCAGTAGTATCTCGGTCCTGATGAACACTGAAGCTTTCTTT.

V and J are TRBV2 and TRBJ2-3, with TRBD1 as a possible D gene (6 bases). Germline assignment: CDR1 SNHLY and CDR2 FYNNEI. V was cut by 6 bases and J by 2 bases, with 12 bases left in between. The CDR3 covers 14 residues. The CDR3 reads CASSEDSYTDTQYF. The CDR3 region has the DNA TGTGCCAGCAGCGAGGACAGTTACACAGATACGCAGTATTTT.

About this clonotype itself: A clone one base away is much larger, so this may be a read error. J is TRBJ1-1 and V is TRBV7-9; D call uncertain. In germline, CDR1 is SEHNR, CDR2 FQNEAQ (reference sequence). The CDR3 loop spans 13 amino acids. The CDR3 DNA is TGTGCCAGCAGCTTCCCACTGAACACTGATGCTTTCTTT. Translated, it gives CASSFPLNTDAFF. Combining the CDR3 with reference TRBV7-9 and TRBJ1-1 gives the whole variable domain DTGVSQNPRHKITKRGQNVTFRCDPISEHNRLYWYRQTLGQGPEFLTYFQNEAQLEKSRLLSDRFSAERPKGSFSTLEIQRTEQGDSAMYLCASSFPLNTDAFFGQGTRLTVV.